The 24 T cell receptor beta chains presented below share a single source sample, sequenced in a study of cytomegalovirus exposure and HLA in healthy donors (dated by TCRdb to about 2017). The library came from the immunoSEQ multiplex PCR assay. For the multiplex PCR, a mixture combining 60 forward primers for TCR Vbeta segments and 13 reverse primers for TCR Jbeta segments was used. The table was pulled from immuneACCESS by TCRdb, which kept in-frame rearrangements only. Such tables lose some clones; where checked, under half of the loss comes from unresolved V genes, and the rest has no known cause. This sample comprises 100,000 to 150,000 clones, 82% of them detected only once. Clones ranked in the top ten supply approximately 1.1% of the sample. Sequencing was carried out using PBMCs. The receptor set was obtained from a boy between 10 and 17 years old in good health and CMV-seronegative.

The chain uses TRBV14 and TRBJ1-5; D remains unclear. Trimming shortened V by 0 bases and J by 1 base, and 7 bases separated the two germline ends. In germline, CDR1 is SGHDN, CDR2 FVKESK. The CDR3 length is 15 residues. The CDR3 reads CASSQEGLSNQPQHF. In DNA form, the CDR3 reads TGTGCCAGCAGCCAAGAAGGACTGAGCAATCAGCCCCAGCATTTT.

This chain joins TRBV4-2 and TRBJ2-1; 9 nucleotides align to TRBD2. The CDR3 contains 16 residues. The germline CDR1 and CDR2 sequences are LGHNA and YNFKEQ. V lost 0 bases to trimming and J lost 3 bases; unmatched junction nucleotides: 3. CDR3 residues: CASSQDRLADYNEQFF. For the CDR3, the DNA is TGTGCCAGCAGCCAAGACCGACTAGCGGACTACAATGAGCAGTTCTTC.

The CDR3 DNA reads as TGTGCCAGCAGTGAAGAGTTAGGGGCCTTCGAGCAGTACTTC. It yields the protein CASSEELGAFEQYF. The V call is TRBV6-1, the J call TRBJ2-7, with D perhaps TRBD1 (5 bases). The CDR3 has 14 amino acids. Germline assignment: CDR1 MNHNS and CDR2 SASEGT. Trimming took off 1 base at V and 6 bases at J, with 13 bases between the two ends.

The chain has TRBV5-4 and TRBJ2-5, with 14 bases identical to TRBD2. With 4 bases clipped from V and 2 bases from J, the junction kept 4 bases outside the gene matches. The CDR3 covers 16 residues. CDR1 and CDR2 (germline): SGHNT, YYREEE (reference sequence). The CDR3 DNA is TGTGCCAGCAGCGGGACTAGCGGGAGACTTCAAGAGACCCAGTACTTC. Protein sequence: CASSGTSGRLQETQYF. Combining the CDR3 with reference TRBV5-4 and TRBJ2-5 gives the whole variable domain ETGVTQSPTHLIKTRGQQVTLRCSSQSGHNTVSWYQQALGQGPQFIFQYYREEENGRGNFPPRFSGLQFPNYSSELNVNALELDDSALYLCASSGTSGRLQETQYFGPGTRLLVL.

The J gene is TRBJ2-3, the V gene TRBV29-1; 8 bases fit TRBD1. The germline CDR1 and CDR2 sequences are SQVTM and ANQGSEA. V dropped 2 bases and J dropped 6; count of bases not matched to a gene: 4. The CDR3 length is 13 residues. The CDR3 spells CSVEQGAGDTQYF. CDR3 DNA: TGCAGCGTTGAACAGGGGGCGGGGGATACGCAGTATTTT.

The DNA of the CDR3 is TGTGCCAGCAGCTTAGATCTTGTGACAGGGCTAAGCGAGACCCAGTACTTC. Protein product: CASSLDLVTGLSETQYF. The chain carries TRBV11-2 and TRBJ2-5, with 7 bases lining up with TRBD1. The CDR3 has 17 amino acids. J was trimmed by 5 bases and V by 0 bases; bases with no gene match: 12. Germline-derived CDR1 and CDR2 are SGHAT and FQNNGV.

This clone was seen only once. The rearrangement links TRBV23-1 to TRBJ1-5; D call uncertain. TRBV23-1 is sorted into the ORF group, with uncertain function. Trimming shortened V by 3 bases and J by 11 bases, and 14 bases separated the two germline ends. CDR3 length: 13 residues. CDR3 amino acids: CASSQEDGIAQHF. In nucleotides, the CDR3 is TGCGCCAGCAGTCAGGAGGACGGAATTGCCCAGCATTTT.

The rearrangement uses TRBV6-5 and TRBJ2-7, with 8 bases fitting TRBD1. The J segment lost 5 bases and the V segment lost 4 bases, leaving 4 bases of the junction unmatched. Germline V lookup: CDR1 MNHEY, CDR2 SVGAGI. The CDR3 length is 13 residues. The CDR3 DNA sequence: TGTGCCAGCAGTTTGACAGGGGTCAACGAGCAGTACTTC. It encodes CASSLTGVNEQYF.

The CDR3 loop reads CASSHGQETQYF. CDR3 DNA: TGTGCCAGCAGCCACGGCCAAGAGACCCAGTACTTC. The chain has TRBV14 and TRBJ2-5; D gene unclear. This CDR3 spans 12 amino acids. The germline CDR1 and CDR2 sequences are SGHDN and FVKESK. V dropped 3 bases and J dropped 1 base, with 3 bases sitting between them.

V usage is TRBV5-6 and J usage is TRBJ1-1, with no clear D. Germline values: CDR1 SGHDT, CDR2 YYEEEE. The CDR3 covers 14 residues. Deletions cut 0 bases from V and 0 bases from J, with 6 bases between. Here the CDR3 DNA reads TGTGCCAGCAGCTTGGCGCAGATGAACACTGAAGCTTTCTTT. Translation: CASSLAQMNTEAFF.

The J gene is TRBJ2-1, the V gene TRBV4-1; D is ambiguous. The germline CDR1 and CDR2 sequences are MGHRA and YSYEKL. The CDR3 totals 16 residues. Trimming cost V 5 bases and J 4 bases, with 18 bases left between them. The CDR3 DNA is TGCGCCAGCAGCAACCAAGTCCGACTGAAGTACAATGAGCAGTTCTTC. Translation gives CASSNQVRLKYNEQFF.

V is TRBV7-8 and J is TRBJ2-1; possibly TRBD1 for D (5 bases). V lost 0 bases and J 6 bases, leaving 15 bases between the germline ends. The germline V gene has CDR1 SGHVS and CDR2 FQNEAQ. The CDR3 length is 16 residues. The CDR3 DNA follows: TGTGCCAGCAGCTTAGCGGGTGACAGCAAACTCAATGAGCAGTTCTTC. Protein sequence: CASSLAGDSKLNEQFF.

The genes are TRBV21-1 and TRBJ2-6; the listed D gene, TRBD2, was not tested against the DNA. TRBV21-1 is recorded as a pseudogene. There are 18 residues in the CDR3. CDR3 residues: CASSKGRGPRTGANVLTF. CDR3 nucleotide sequence: TGTGCCAGCAGCAAAGGTAGAGGCCCCCGAACCGGGGCCAACGTCCTGACTTTC.

This chain connects TRBV6-5 to TRBJ2-5; D is possibly TRBD1 (6 bases). The CDR3 has 13 amino acids. Germline CDR1 is MNHEY and CDR2 is SVGAGI. Trimming pared 6 bases from V and 6 bases from J, leaving 14 bases between. The CDR3 region is CASSVAQGKTQYF. CDR3 in DNA: TGTGCCAGCAGCGTTGCACAGGGAAAGACCCAGTACTTC.

The gene calls are TRBV6-6 and TRBJ2-7; the match to TRBD1 covers 10 bases. J lost 4 bases, V lost 6 bases, and 6 bases had no gene match. The CDR3 is 14 residues long. Per germline, CDR1 MNHNY and CDR2 SVGAGI (reference sequence). The CDR3 loop reads CASRSGTGDYEQYF. CDR3 DNA sequence: TGTGCCAGCAGGTCCGGGACAGGGGATTACGAGCAGTACTTC.

This clone was seen once. J is TRBJ2-1 and V is TRBV2; 13 nucleotides line up with TRBD2. CDR3 length: 15 amino acids. The germline CDR1 and CDR2 sequences are SNHLY and FYNNEI. Germline trimming cut 1 base from V and 6 bases from J; bases unmatched to any gene: 0. CDR3 residues: CASSEGLAGGNEQFF. CDR3 DNA: TGTGCCAGCAGTGAAGGACTAGCGGGAGGCAATGAGCAGTTCTTC.

The rearrangement joins TRBV27 to TRBJ2-5, with 11 bases fitting TRBD2. Germline CDR1 reads MNHEY; CDR2 reads SMNVEV (reference sequence). The ends lost 3 bases at V and 2 bases at J; junction bases unmatched: 2. The CDR3 consists of 15 residues. In DNA form, the CDR3 reads TGTGCCAGCAGTTTTCGACTAGCGGGACAAGAGACCCAGTACTTC. This gives the protein CASSFRLAGQETQYF.

The gene calls are TRBV7-9 and TRBJ1-2; D might be TRBD1 (5 bases). The length of the CDR3 is 13 residues. Germline V lookup: CDR1 SEHNR, CDR2 FQNEAQ (reference sequence). Trimming removed 2 bases at V and 7 bases at J, with 11 bases between. The CDR3 DNA reads TGTGCCAGCAGCTTATCCCAGGGCAGTGGCTACACCTTC. Encoded protein: CASSLSQGSGYTF.

The gene calls are TRBV2 and TRBJ1-5; no firm D call. V was clipped by 6 bases and J by 5 bases, with 20 bases between them. CDR3 length: 16 amino acids. Germline loops: CDR1 SNHLY, CDR2 FYNNEI. The CDR3 protein is CASRLSAKTLYQPQHF. As DNA, the CDR3 is TGTGCCAGCAGGTTGTCAGCAAAGACTTTGTATCAGCCCCAGCATTTT.

The chain employs TRBV30 and TRBJ2-1; tentative D call: TRBD2 (5 bases). This CDR3 spans 16 amino acids. In germline, CDR1 is GTSNPN, CDR2 SVGIG (reference sequence). The V and J ends lost 3 bases and 0 bases respectively, with 15 bases between them. DNA for the CDR3: TGTGCCTGGAGATATGTTAGCGCGAGCTCCTACAATGAGCAGTTCTTC. Protein: CAWRYVSASSYNEQFF.

This chain connects TRBV25-1 to TRBJ2-5; 7 nucleotides line up with TRBD2. Unmatched junction bases numbered 7, after V lost 4 bases and J lost 5 bases. CDR1 is MGHDK and CDR2 is SYGVNS in the germline V gene. This CDR3 region has 14 residues. DNA of the CDR3: TGTGCCAGCAGTGGACTACACGGGAGGGAGACCCAGTACTTC. It yields the protein CASSGLHGRETQYF.

The rearrangement joins TRBV4-2 to TRBJ2-1; tentatively, D is TRBD2 (5 bases). CDR1 is LGHNA and CDR2 is YNFKEQ in the germline V gene. The CDR3 loop spans 13 amino acids. Trimming left V 0 bases short and J 9 bases short, with 9 bases between. The CDR3, as DNA: TGTGCCAGCAGCCAAGATAACGGGGTTGAGCAGTTCTTC. Its protein is CASSQDNGVEQFF.

The rearrangement uses TRBV4-1 and TRBJ2-1; 10 bases are a match to TRBD1. The CDR3 is 16 amino acids. Germline V gene sequence: CDR1 MGHRA, CDR2 YSYEKL. V trimming: 3 bases; J trimming: 9 bases; junction bases outside the gene matches: 11. The CDR3 loop reads CASSQEGAGQGSEQFF. CDR3 DNA: TGCGCCAGCAGCCAGGAAGGGGCGGGACAGGGGAGTGAGCAGTTCTTC.

The rearrangement uses TRBV5-1 and TRBJ2-1, with TRBD2 matching 8 bases. J was trimmed by 6 bases and V by 5 bases; bases with no gene match: 4. Germline CDR1 and CDR2: SGHRS and YFSETQ. This CDR3 has 13 residues. The CDR3 DNA sequence: TGCGCCAGCAGGCTAGCGGGCAGCAATGAGCAGTTCTTC. Protein: CASRLAGSNEQFF.